The 12 T cell receptor beta chains in this list originate from one sample, sequenced in a study of T cell repertoires in cytomegalovirus infection. TCRdb independently ran MiXCR on the reads; one entry per CDR3 protein. The repertoire holds roughly 150,000 distinct CDR3 sequences, about a fifth seen once, with roughly 27% in the top ten. These receptors are not linked to any known antigen. Sequences were derived from CD8+ T cells from cultured PBMCs, sampled from culture after CMV antigen stimulation. Receptors were obtained from a human donor in good health (CMV status not recorded). Some clones in this sample may be carry-over from other donors' samples.

This clonotype has just a few counts. The chain carries TRBV11-2 and TRBJ2-2, with 7 positions matching TRBD1. CDR1 and CDR2 from the germline V gene are SGHAT and FQNNGV. The CDR3 is made up of 16 amino acids. V shed 5 bases, J shed 0 bases, and the junction held 6 bases outside the gene matches. CDR3 region: CASSTAGTANTGELFF. The CDR3 nucleotides are TGTGCCAGCAGCACAGCCGGGACAGCGAACACCGGGGAGCTGTTTTTT.

V gene TRBV4-1 combines with J gene TRBJ2-2; D is undetermined. The CDR3 covers 15 residues. Germline V gene lookup returns CDR1 MGHRA and CDR2 YSYEKL. The V gene lost 0 bases and the J gene lost 6 bases, with 11 bases spanning the gap. CDR3 coding DNA: TGCGCCAGCAGCCAAGAAGGGATATGGGCCGGGGAGCTGTTTTTT. Translation: CASSQEGIWAGELFF.

The rearrangement links TRBV19 to TRBJ2-5, with 7 bases that match TRBD2. Per the germline V gene, CDR1 is LNHDA and CDR2 is SQIVND (reference sequence). This CDR3 spans 14 amino acids. Trimming cost V 4 bases and J 3 bases; bases outside gene matches: 5. The CDR3 nucleotides are TGTGCCAGTAGTAACGGGCTAGCGGAAGAGACCCAGTACTTC. This translates into CASSNGLAEETQYF.

There are a few counts of this clonotype. The rearrangement links TRBV7-8 to TRBJ2-2; 8 bases map to TRBD1. CDR1 and CDR2 (germline): SGHVS, FQNEAQ. The ends lost 2 bases at V and 2 bases at J; junction bases unmatched: 7. The CDR3 is made up of 17 amino acids. The chain's CDR3 is CASSLYRTGPNTGELFF. CDR3 nucleotides: TGTGCCAGCAGCTTATACCGGACAGGGCCTAACACCGGGGAGCTGTTTTTT. The variable domain in full, with the rest retrieved from reference TRBV7-8 and TRBJ2-2, is GAGVSQSPRYKVAKRGQDVALRCDPISGHVSLFWYQQALGQGPEFLTYFQNEAQLDKSGLPSDRFFAERPEGSVSTLKIQRTQQEDSAVYLCASSLYRTGPNTGELFFGEGSRLTVL.

This clonotype was observed a few times. The genes are TRBV6-8 and TRBJ1-1; 8 bases are a match to TRBD1. The J segment lost 0 bases and the V segment lost 5 bases, leaving 2 bases of the junction unmatched. The CDR3 has 14 residues. The germline V gene encodes CDR1 MNHGY and CDR2 SAAAGT. The CDR3 protein is CASSNRGLNTEAFF. The DNA of the CDR3 is TGTGCCAGCAGTAACAGGGGGTTGAACACTGAAGCTTTCTTT.

The chain has TRBV5-7 and TRBJ2-5; no clear D gene. TRBV5-7 belongs to the ORF category, with a function that is uncertain. This CDR3 is built from 15 residues. The V end lost 0 bases, the J end lost 5 bases, and 14 bases lay between the germline ends. CDR3 coding DNA: TGTGCCAGCAGCTTGGGACACCCCTTCCACGAGACCCAGTACTTC. It specifies CASSLGHPFHETQYF.

The CDR3 region is CASSSSPIDTEAFF. The DNA for the CDR3 is TGTGCCAGCAGCTCCTCCCCTATCGACACTGAAGCTTTCTTT. The J gene is TRBJ1-1, the V gene TRBV7-2; D not certain. Germline V CDR1 and CDR2: SGHTA, FQGNSA. The CDR3 spans 14 residues. The V and J ends lost 4 bases and 3 bases respectively, with 12 bases between them.

The gene calls are TRBV6-2 or TRBV6-3 and TRBJ1-1; D gene unclear. The V end lost 8 bases, the J end lost 11 bases, and 15 bases lay between the germline ends. Germline CDR1 and CDR2: MNHEY and SVGEGT. This CDR3 is built from 11 residues. The CDR3 nucleotides are TGTGCCAGCGGACTCGGGAGTGTCGCTTTCTTT. Translating gives CASGLGSVAFF.

This chain connects TRBV27 to TRBJ2-7; no clear D gene. The CDR3 extends over 14 amino acids. Trimming took off 5 bases at V and 5 bases at J, with 16 bases between the two ends. Germline CDR1 and CDR2: MNHEY and SMNVEV (reference sequence). CDR3 DNA sequence: TGTGCCAGCAGTGACTCAGGACGGTTCCACGAGCAGTACTTC. This codes for CASSDSGRFHEQYF.

This clonotype was counted ten times or more. The gene calls are TRBV12-3 or TRBV12-4 and TRBJ2-7; D is perhaps TRBD1 (6 bases). The germline V and J ends were trimmed by 5 bases and 6 bases, with 14 bases remaining between them. CDR3 size: 13 residues. CDR3: CASSTGLLGEQYF. DNA of the CDR3: TGTGCCAGCAGTACAGGGCTTCTTGGCGAGCAGTACTTC.

This clonotype was counted a few times. The V gene is TRBV6-2 or TRBV6-3, the J gene TRBJ1-1, with D perhaps matching TRBD1 (5 bases). With 9 bases removed from V and 5 bases from J, the gap between germline ends came to 13 bases. The germline gives CDR1 MNHEY, CDR2 SVGEGT. The CDR3 is made up of 12 amino acids. CDR3 in amino acids: CASNRWGTEAFF. Here the CDR3 DNA reads TGTGCCAGTAACAGGTGGGGGACTGAAGCTTTCTTT.

The chain has TRBV12-3 or TRBV12-4 and TRBJ1-2, with D tentatively TRBD1 (6 bases). The CDR3 has 12 amino acids. Trimming cost V 6 bases and J 4 bases, with 9 bases left between them. CDR3 DNA sequence: TGTGCCAGCAGGTCAGGGGTCTATGGCTACACCTTC. Its translation: CASRSGVYGYTF.